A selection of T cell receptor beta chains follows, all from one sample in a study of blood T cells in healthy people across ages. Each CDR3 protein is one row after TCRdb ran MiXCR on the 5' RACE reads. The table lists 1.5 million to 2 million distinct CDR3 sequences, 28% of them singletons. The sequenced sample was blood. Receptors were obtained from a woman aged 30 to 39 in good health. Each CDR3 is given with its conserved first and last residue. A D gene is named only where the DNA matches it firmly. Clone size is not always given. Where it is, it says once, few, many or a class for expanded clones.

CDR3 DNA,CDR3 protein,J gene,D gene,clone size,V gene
TGTGCCAGCAGCACGCTTGACAGGGACACTGAAGCTTTCTTT,CASSTLDRDTEAFF,TRBJ1-1,TRBD1,.,TRBV7-9
TGTGCCACCAGCAGAGATCTCGGCGGGCGCGAGACCCAGTACTTC,CATSRDLGGRETQYF,TRBJ2-5,.,few,TRBV15
TGTGCCAGCAGTGACTCCGCAAACATTCAGTACTTC,CASSDSANIQYF,TRBJ2-4,.,many,TRBV6-5
TGTGCCAGCAGTTACCCAGCGGGACCGAATCAGCCCCAGCATTTT,CASSYPAGPNQPQHF,TRBJ1-5,.,few,TRBV28
TGTGCCAGCACGGGGCTCAGCGATGATTCACCCCTCCACTTT,CASTGLSDDSPLHF,TRBJ1-6,.,few,TRBV6-5
TGTGCCAGCGCTTTCGGACAGGGCGACAATCGGCCCCAGCATTTT,CASAFGQGDNRPQHF,TRBJ1-5,TRBD1,few,TRBV5-5
TGCAGTGCTTGCAGGGCGGTCACTGAAGCTTTCTTT,CSACRAVTEAFF,TRBJ1-1,.,.,TRBV20-1
TGTGCCAGCAGTCGCCGGGTAGTGACCTACAATGAGCAGTTCTTC,CASSRRVVTYNEQFF,TRBJ2-1,.,.,TRBV27
TGCAGTGCTAGACCAGCTTACGGGGACTCTGGAAACACCATATATTTT,CSARPAYGDSGNTIYF,TRBJ1-3,.,few,TRBV20-1
TGTGCCAGCTTCAATGGCGGCAGGGGGGGTTCTGGCTACACCTTC,CASFNGGRGGSGYTF,TRBJ1-2,TRBD1,.,TRBV28
TGCAGTGCTAGACTAGCGGGAGACACCGGGGAGCTGTTTTTT,CSARLAGDTGELFF,TRBJ2-2,TRBD2,.,TRBV20-1
TGCGCCAGCAGCCAAGAGGCAGTGGGGGGCCCGGCCCAGTACTTC,CASSQEAVGGPAQYF,TRBJ2-5,.,.,TRBV4-1
TGCGCCAGCAGCCACACCCGGACTAGCTGGGAGACCCAGTACTTC,CASSHTRTSWETQYF,TRBJ2-5,TRBD2,few,TRBV4-1
TGCGCCAGCAGCTTGGCGCCAAGCGCGGGACGGTACAATGAGCAGTTCTTC,CASSLAPSAGRYNEQFF,TRBJ2-1,.,.,TRBV5-1
TGTGCCAGCTCACCTGTGTATGTAAAGGGATATGGCTACACCTTC,CASSPVYVKGYGYTF,TRBJ1-2,.,.,TRBV18
TGTGCCAGCAGTTACGGAGCTGGACTAGCGGGAGTAGGCGAGCAGTACTTC,CASSYGAGLAGVGEQYF,TRBJ2-7,TRBD2,.,TRBV6-6
TGTGCCAGCAGTCACACCGGGACAGGGAGCTCCTACGAGCAGTACTTC,CASSHTGTGSSYEQYF,TRBJ2-7,TRBD1,.,TRBV6-1
TGTGCCAGCAGCCAGGGTAGGACCGGCGCCGGGGAGCTGTTTTTT,CASSQGRTGAGELFF,TRBJ2-2,.,.,TRBV3-1
TGCGCCAGCAGCTTGGACCCGGGGGCCCCCTACGAGCAGTACTTC,CASSLDPGAPYEQYF,TRBJ2-7,.,.,TRBV5-1
TGCATCGCAGACGGGGAGGCAGGGACGAACATTCAGTACTTC,CIADGEAGTNIQYF,TRBJ2-4,.,many,TRBV29-1
TGTGCCAGTAGTATAAGGGGTGCGGGCAATCAGCCCCAGCATTTT,CASSIRGAGNQPQHF,TRBJ1-5,.,.,TRBV19
TGTGCCAGCAGCGTAGGGGCGGGGAAATACAATGAGCAGTTCTTC,CASSVGAGKYNEQFF,TRBJ2-1,.,many,TRBV9
TGCGCCAGCAGATGGACTAGCGGTTCCTACGAGCAGTACTTC,CASRWTSGSYEQYF,TRBJ2-7,TRBD2,many,TRBV5-1
TGTGCCAGCAACCTCGGGGGACTAGCGGGGGGTCGGGAGACCCAGTACTTC,CASNLGGLAGGRETQYF,TRBJ2-5,TRBD2,.,TRBV28
TGTGCCAGCAGTGGGGGCCCCGGGACCCAGTACTTC,CASSGGPGTQYF,TRBJ2-5,.,many,TRBV2
TGTGCCAGCAGCTTATGGAGCCCGACAGGCAGGACAGCCAAAAACATTCAGTACTTC,CASSLWSPTGRTAKNIQYF,TRBJ2-4,.,.,TRBV7-9
TGTGCCAGCAGCGACAGGGTGAATCAGAACTTC,CASSDRVNQNF,TRBJ2-7,TRBD1,.,TRBV7-9
TGCGCCAGCAGCTCGGGACAGGAGGCGACCCAGTACTTC,CASSSGQEATQYF,TRBJ2-5,TRBD1,many,TRBV5-1